The entry that follows covers one T cell receptor beta chain sequence. This CDR3 comprises 16 residues. In germline, CDR1 is SNHLY, CDR2 FYNNEI. J gave up 3 bases and V 3 bases, and 3 bases lay outside the gene matches. The data stem from a study of blood T cell repertoires in COVID-19. Background on the study: Nucleic acid was either cDNA or gDNA, and it came from T cells, B-cell-depleted T cells, or PBMCs.

Original handling: Estimated nucleated cell counts came from reference gene primer amplification. Some clones are missing from TCRdb's copy, which holds only in-frame ones; the method was immunoSEQ multiplex PCR. That table is the source of V, J and clone size, and D and trimming were worked out from the DNA. The table includes 300,000 to 450,000 clones, around 87% detected once. The sequence was collected from a human donor in a cohort sampled during active COVID-19. This rearrangement joins TRBV2 to TRBJ2-5; 14 bases fit TRBD2. Sequenced input: peripheral blood. CDR3 in amino acids: CASSDPGLAGEETQYF. CDR3 nucleotide sequence: TGTGCCAGCAGTGACCCGGGACTAGCGGGGGAAGAGACCCAGTACTTC.